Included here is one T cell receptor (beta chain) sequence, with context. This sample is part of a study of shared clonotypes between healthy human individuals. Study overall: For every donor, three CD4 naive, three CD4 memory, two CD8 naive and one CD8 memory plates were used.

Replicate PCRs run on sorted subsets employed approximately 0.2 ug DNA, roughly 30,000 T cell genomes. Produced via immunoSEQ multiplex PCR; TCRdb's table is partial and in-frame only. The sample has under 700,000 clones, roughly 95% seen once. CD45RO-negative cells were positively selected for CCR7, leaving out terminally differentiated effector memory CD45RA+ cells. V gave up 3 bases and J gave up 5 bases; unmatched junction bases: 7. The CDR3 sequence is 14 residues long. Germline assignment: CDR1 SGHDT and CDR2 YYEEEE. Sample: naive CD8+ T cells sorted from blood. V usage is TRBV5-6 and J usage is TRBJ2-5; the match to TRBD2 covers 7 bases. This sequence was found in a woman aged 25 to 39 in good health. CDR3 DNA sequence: TGTGCCAGCAGCTCTGGACTAGGAGGGGAGACCCAGTACTTC. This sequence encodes CASSSGLGGETQYF. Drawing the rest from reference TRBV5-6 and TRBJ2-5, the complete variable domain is DAGVTQSPTHLIKTRGQQVTLRCSPKSGHDTVSWYQQALGQGPQFIFQYYEEEERQRGNFPDRFSGHQFPNYSSELNVNALLLGDSALYLCASSSGLGGETQYFGPGTRLLVL.